A selection of T cell receptor beta chains follows, all from one sample in a study of OX40 agonist ivuxolimab in advanced cancers. Method: immunoSEQ multiplex PCR; TCRdb's copy keeps in-frame clones and lacks some. This repertoire shows 57,000 or so clones, about nine tenths found once; its top ten account for 18%. Source: CD4+ or CD8+ T cells sorted from blood, taken in a trial of the OX40 agonist ivuxolimab. Receptors originate from an adult with an advanced solid tumor such as melanoma, head and neck, liver or kidney cancer. Each CDR3 is given with its conserved first and last residue. The order of the fields is J gene, D gene, clone size, V gene, CDR3 protein, CDR3 DNA. A D gene is named only where the DNA matches it firmly. Expanded clones are given a class, and other clones once, few, many or no size at all.

TRBJ2-6	.	.	TRBV6-1	CASSEGEAGANVLTF	TGTGCCAGCAGTGAAGGGGAGGCTGGGGCCAACGTCCTGACTTTC
TRBJ2-5	TRBD2	once	TRBV5-6	CASSQKLAGKETQYF	TGTGCCAGCAGCCAAAAACTAGCGGGGAAAGAGACCCAGTACTTC
TRBJ2-1	TRBD1	.	TRBV9	CASSVAFGTGGTNEQFF	TGTGCCAGCAGCGTAGCTTTTGGGACAGGCGGTACCAATGAGCAGTTCTTC
TRBJ2-1	.	.	TRBV28	CASSFSYNEQFF	TGTGCCAGCAGTTTTTCCTACAATGAGCAGTTCTTC
TRBJ2-5	.	.	TRBV5-8	CASSLVTGGFEETQYF	TGTGCCAGCAGCTTGGTCACAGGAGGGTTTGAAGAGACCCAGTACTTC
TRBJ2-7	.	.	TRBV7-9	CASSLATYEQYF	TGTGCCAGCAGCTTAGCAACGTACGAGCAGTACTTC
TRBJ2-5	.	.	TRBV13	CASSFWEQETQYF	TGTGCCAGCAGCTTCTGGGAACAAGAGACCCAGTACTTC
TRBJ1-5	.	.	TRBV7-2	CASSVTDYSNQPQHF	TGTGCCAGCAGCGTGACAGACTATAGCAATCAGCCCCAGCATTTT
TRBJ2-3	.	.	TRBV7-2	CASSYQGWVATDTQYF	TGTGCCAGCAGCTATCAGGGATGGGTGGCGACAGATACGCAGTATTTT
TRBJ2-3	TRBD2	.	TRBV28	CASSTMREGRTDTQYF	TGTGCCAGCAGTACTATGCGGGAGGGTCGGACAGATACGCAGTATTTT
TRBJ2-1	.	.	TRBV28	CASMQVGSYNEQFF	TGTGCCAGCATGCAAGTCGGCTCCTACAATGAGCAGTTCTTC
TRBJ1-2	TRBD1	.	TRBV5-1	CASSPRDRNYGYTF	TGCGCCAGCAGCCCCCGGGACAGAAACTATGGCTACACCTTC
TRBJ2-7	.	once	TRBV21-1	CASSNGLAGIGSYEQYF	TGTGCCAGCAGCAACGGACTAGCGGGCATTGGTTCCTACGAGCAGTACTTC
TRBJ2-3	.	.	TRBV2	CASSEGVAASDTQYF	TGTGCCAGCAGTGAGGGGGTAGCTGCCTCAGATACGCAGTATTTT
TRBJ2-7	TRBD2	.	TRBV4-3	CASSQDLLAGEYEQYF	TGCGCCAGCAGCCAAGATTTACTAGCGGGAGAGTACGAGCAGTACTTC
TRBJ2-2	.	.	TRBV7-2	CASSFGGTTLNTGELFF	TGTGCCAGCAGCTTTGGTGGGACAACCTTGAACACCGGGGAGCTGTTTTTT
TRBJ2-3	.	.	TRBV11-2	CASAKAGATDTQYF	TGTGCCAGCGCAAAGGCAGGGGCCACAGATACGCAGTATTTT
TRBJ2-3	.	.	TRBV29-1	CSVEAVNTDTQYF	TGCAGCGTTGAGGCCGTCAACACAGATACGCAGTATTTT
TRBJ1-4	.	.	TRBV13	CASSLGRGGNEKLFF	TGTGCCAGCAGCTTAGGCCGAGGGGGTAATGAAAAACTGTTTTTT
TRBJ2-3	TRBD2	.	TRBV4-2	CASSQQGLAEADTQYF	TGTGCCAGCAGCCAACAGGGACTAGCGGAGGCAGATACGCAGTATTTT
TRBJ2-2	TRBD2	.	TRBV6-1	CASSELAGDTGELFF	TGTGCCAGCAGTGAACTAGCGGGAGACACCGGGGAGCTGTTTTTT
TRBJ2-1	.	once	TRBV15	CATSDAAYNEQFF	TGTGCCACCAGCGATGCAGCTTACAATGAGCAGTTCTTC
TRBJ1-1	TRBD1	few	TRBV4-3	CASSQDRVGDTEAFF	TGCGCCAGCAGCCAGGACAGGGTAGGGGACACTGAAGCTTTCTTT
TRBJ2-3	TRBD2	.	TRBV7-9	CASSLGLAGMADTQYF	TGTGCCAGCAGCTTAGGACTAGCGGGAATGGCAGATACGCAGTATTTT
TRBJ2-1	TRBD2	.	TRBV19	CASSGGLARYNEQFF	TGTGCCAGTAGTGGGGGACTAGCGAGATACAATGAGCAGTTCTTC
TRBJ1-5	.	.	TRBV14	CASSQARERPQHF	TGTGCCAGCAGCCAAGCCCGGGAGCGACCCCAGCATTTT
TRBJ1-5	.	.	TRBV21-1	CASRGDSDSNQPQHF	TGTGCCAGCAGAGGGGACAGTGATAGCAATCAGCCCCAGCATTTT
TRBJ2-1	.	.	TRBV25-1	CASSEYRDNEQFF	TGTGCCAGCAGTGAATACAGGGACAATGAGCAGTTCTTC
TRBJ2-2	.	.	TRBV4-1	CASSQGFEAGELFF	TGCGCCAGCAGCCAAGGGTTTGAGGCCGGGGAGCTGTTTTTT
TRBJ1-4	.	once	TRBV27	CASSFRPFNEKLFF	TGTGCCAGCAGTTTCCGACCCTTTAATGAAAAACTGTTTTTT
TRBJ2-5	.	.	TRBV21-1	CASNLFGTQYF	TGTGCCAGCAACCTCTTTGGGACCCAGTACTTC
TRBJ2-7	.	.	TRBV14	CASSQYGTSYEQYF	TGTGCCAGCAGCCAATATGGAACCTCCTACGAGCAGTACTTC
TRBJ1-2	TRBD1	once	TRBV5-6	CASSAIRARGSFYGYTF	TGTGCCAGCAGCGCCATAAGGGCCAGGGGGTCTTTCTATGGCTACACCTTC
TRBJ1-2	.	.	TRBV7-9	CASSTGHRLYGYTF	TGTGCCAGCAGCACGGGACACCGCCTCTATGGCTACACCTTC
TRBJ1-2	.	.	TRBV27	CASSYRPRVGYTF	TGTGCCAGCAGTTACAGGCCTCGGGTGGGCTACACCTTC
TRBJ2-7	.	once	TRBV27	CASSFRGSSYEQYF	TGTGCCAGCAGTTTTAGGGGGAGCTCCTACGAGCAGTACTTC
TRBJ2-1	.	.	TRBV16	CASSQYKDNEQFF	TGTGCCAGCAGCCAATACAAGGACAATGAGCAGTTCTTC
TRBJ1-1	.	.	TRBV28	CASSFGQGSGTEAFF	TGTGCCAGCAGTTTCGGGCAGGGCAGTGGCACTGAAGCTTTCTTT
TRBJ2-1	.	few	TRBV14	CASSRTGTFNEQFF	TGTGCCAGCAGCCGGACCGGGACCTTCAATGAGCAGTTCTTC
TRBJ2-1	.	.	TRBV6-6	CASSFPGISYNEQFF	TGTGCCAGCAGTTTCCCCGGGATTAGCTACAATGAGCAGTTCTTC
TRBJ2-7	.	.	TRBV4-3	CASSPSHRDKKYF	TGCGCCAGCAGCCCCTCCCACCGGGACAAAAAGTACTTC
TRBJ1-1	.	.	TRBV5-6	CASSLPGGTEAFF	TGTGCCAGCAGCTTACCGGGGGGCACTGAAGCTTTCTTT
TRBJ2-3	.	.	TRBV2	CASSEALAGVSDTQYF	TGTGCCAGCAGTGAAGCGCTGGCAGGGGTTTCAGATACGCAGTATTTT
TRBJ2-7	TRBD1	.	TRBV4-3	CASSIDRGFSYEQYF	TGCGCCAGCAGCATCGACAGGGGTTTTTCCTACGAGCAGTACTTC
TRBJ2-1	TRBD2	few	TRBV4-3	CASSQDGGGSYNEQFF	TGCGCCAGCAGCCAAGATGGGGGGGGATCCTACAATGAGCAGTTCTTC
TRBJ2-7	.	.	TRBV28	CASSYSGYEQYF	TGTGCCAGCAGTTACAGCGGGTACGAGCAGTACTTC
TRBJ2-7	.	.	TRBV13	CASGGGKNNEQYF	TGTGCCAGCGGGGGCGGGAAAAACAACGAGCAGTACTTC
TRBJ1-1	.	once	TRBV4-3	CASSQDRAYHLTEAFF	TGCGCCAGCAGCCAAGACAGAGCCTATCATCTCACTGAAGCTTTCTTT
TRBJ1-3	.	once	TRBV7-6	CASSYGGESGNTIYF	TGTGCCAGCAGCTATGGGGGGGAGTCTGGAAACACCATATATTTT
TRBJ1-4	TRBD1	.	TRBV27	CASSSAAGGLEKLFF	TGTGCCAGCAGCTCCGCGGCAGGGGGCTTGGAAAAACTGTTTTTT
TRBJ1-4	.	.	TRBV2	CASSVWGENEKLFF	TGTGCCAGCAGTGTTTGGGGGGAAAATGAAAAACTGTTTTTT
TRBJ2-1	.	.	TRBV28	CASSFRYNEQFF	TGTGCCAGCAGTTTTAGGTACAATGAGCAGTTCTTC
TRBJ2-7	.	.	TRBV19	CASGPPMRPYEQYF	TGTGCCAGCGGCCCTCCTATGAGGCCCTACGAGCAGTACTTC
TRBJ2-7	TRBD2	.	TRBV4-3	CASSQVSGSKYEQYF	TGCGCCAGCAGCCAAGTTAGCGGGAGCAAGTACGAGCAGTACTTC